The 19 T cell receptor beta chains below were found in one sample sequenced in a study of blood T cell repertoires in COVID-19. Some clones are missing from TCRdb's copy, which holds only in-frame ones; the method was immunoSEQ multiplex PCR. The sample has 380,000 or so clones, 88% seen once. The specimen was PBMCs or T cells enriched from blood (not recorded which). The receptors stem from a woman aged 40 to 49 with acute COVID-19.

This clone appeared a single time. The chain uses TRBV27 and TRBJ2-1, with TRBD2 matching 8 bases. CDR1 is MNHEY, CDR2 SMNVEV, per germline (reference sequence). V dropped 6 bases and J dropped 0; count of bases not matched to a gene: 4. The CDR3 spans 15 residues. CDR3 amino acids: CASRAGDSSYNEQFF. The CDR3 DNA is TGTGCCAGCAGAGCGGGGGACTCCTCCTACAATGAGCAGTTCTTC.

The V call is TRBV7-2, the J call TRBJ2-7, with D hard to call. Trimming removed 3 bases from V and 0 bases from J, with 6 bases in between. CDR3 length: 13 residues. Germline CDR1 and CDR2: SGHTA and FQGNSA. Here the CDR3 reads CASSFPSSYEQYF. The CDR3 coding sequence is TGTGCCAGCAGCTTCCCGAGCTCCTACGAGCAGTACTTC.

The chain couples TRBV2 to TRBJ2-5; 8 nucleotides agree with TRBD2. The CDR3 consists of 16 residues. Unmatched junction bases numbered 14, after V lost 6 bases and J lost 5 bases. Germline CDR1 SNHLY, CDR2 FYNNEI. The CDR3 loop reads CASSVLRGEVGETQYF. The CDR3 DNA follows: TGTGCCAGCAGCGTACTGCGGGGGGAGGTTGGGGAGACCCAGTACTTC.

This clone occurred a few times. The gene calls are TRBV15 and TRBJ2-1; 12 bases are a match to TRBD1. Germline loops: CDR1 LNHNV, CDR2 YYDKDF (reference sequence). Unmatched junction bases numbered 9, after V lost 4 bases and J lost 8 bases. CDR3 length equals 16 residues. The CDR3 coding sequence is TGTGCCACCAGCATAAGACGGGACAGGGGGCTGGATGAGCAGTTCTTC. It specifies CATSIRRDRGLDEQFF.

A single count supports this clone. This chain links TRBV6-1 with TRBJ1-2; D gene unclear. CDR3 size: 14 residues. The germline V gene encodes CDR1 MNHNS and CDR2 SASEGT. Trimming cost V 3 bases and J 3 bases, with 11 bases left between them. The CDR3 DNA reads as TGTGCCAGCAGTGAGGGTGGTGCGGACTATGGCTACACCTTC. This translates into CASSEGGADYGYTF.

This chain joins TRBV5-8 and TRBJ2-1; 7 nucleotides align to TRBD1. CDR1 is SGHTS and CDR2 is YDEGEE in the germline V gene. The CDR3 covers 15 residues. J was trimmed by 2 bases and V by 0 bases; bases with no gene match: 2. The CDR3 DNA follows: TGTGCCAGCAGCTTGGGGGACAGTACCTACAATGAGCAGTTCTTC. This gives the protein CASSLGDSTYNEQFF.

The CDR3 DNA follows: TGTGCCAGCCCAGGGGGTCCCAAAAACATTCAGTACTTC. Translation: CASPGGPKNIQYF. The V gene is TRBV6-5, the J gene TRBJ2-4, with 7 bases that match TRBD1. Germline CDR1 and CDR2: MNHEY and SVGAGI. This CDR3 comprises 13 residues. V trimming: 8 bases; J trimming: 2 bases; junction bases outside the gene matches: 3.

The chain uses TRBV4-1 and TRBJ1-4; D gene unclear. The CDR3 runs to 15 residues. Germline V CDR1 and CDR2: MGHRA, YSYEKL. V was shortened by 1 base and J by 5 bases, with 11 bases between the two germline ends. DNA for the CDR3: TGCGCCAGCAGCCAAGTAACTAGGCAGAATGAAAAACTGTTTTTT. Its protein is CASSQVTRQNEKLFF.

The genes are TRBV10-3 and TRBJ2-3, with a tentative D call TRBD1 (6 bases). The CDR3 runs to 13 residues. Germline lookup yields CDR1 ENHRY and CDR2 SYGVKD. The germline V and J ends were trimmed by 4 bases and 4 bases, with 9 bases remaining between them. The CDR3 sequence is CAISVGASDTQYF. The CDR3 nucleotides read TGTGCCATCAGTGTGGGGGCGTCAGATACGCAGTATTTT.

V gene TRBV6-5 combines with J gene TRBJ1-5; 9 bases match TRBD1. V dropped 9 bases and J dropped 6; count of bases not matched to a gene: 6. The CDR3 has 13 amino acids. Germline loops: CDR1 MNHEY, CDR2 SVGAGI. The CDR3 nucleotides read TGTGCCAGTTCACAGGGGGCTGGTCAGCCCCAGCATTTT. Translating it yields CASSQGAGQPQHF.

The V gene is TRBV6-5, the J gene TRBJ1-2; weak D call: TRBD1 (6 bases). The CDR3 is 12 amino acids. CDR1 and CDR2 from the germline V gene are MNHEY and SVGAGI. V lost 6 bases and J lost 8, with 13 bases in between. The CDR3 sequence: CASRTGLTGYTF. CDR3 in DNA: TGTGCCAGCAGAACAGGGTTAACGGGCTACACCTTC.

The chain joins TRBV25-1 to TRBJ2-1, with 11 bases fitting TRBD2. Germline V gene lookup returns CDR1 MGHDK and CDR2 SYGVNS. The CDR3 contains 16 residues. Germline trimming cut 1 base from V and 9 bases from J; bases unmatched to any gene: 8. The CDR3 here is CASSELTSGEWSEQFF. CDR3 nucleotide sequence: TGTGCCAGCAGTGAATTGACTAGCGGGGAGTGGTCTGAGCAGTTCTTC. Full variable domain (outside the CDR3, taken from reference TRBV25-1 and TRBJ2-1): EADIYQTPRYLVIGTGKKITLECSQTMGHDKMYWYQQDPGMELHLIHYSYGVNSTEKGDLSSESTVSRIRTEHFPLTLESARPSHTSQYLCASSELTSGEWSEQFFGPGTRLTVL.

The chain links TRBV6-2 or TRBV6-3 to TRBJ2-7; D is unresolved. The CDR3 is 14 residues long. In germline, CDR1 is MNHEY, CDR2 SVGEGT. The ends were cut back, 3 bases at V and 0 bases at J, with 9 bases in the middle. CDR3 amino acids: CASSYPGSSYEQYF. The CDR3 nucleotides read TGTGCCAGCAGTTATCCCGGTTCCTCCTACGAGCAGTACTTC.

This clone was counted a single time. The CDR3 region has the DNA TGTGCCACCAGTGATACCAGGGGGCGGGAGTACGAGCAGTACTTC. Protein product: CATSDTRGREYEQYF. The chain carries TRBV24-1 and TRBJ2-7, with D possibly being TRBD1 (8 bases). Deletions cut 3 bases from V and 4 bases from J, with 15 bases between. In germline, CDR1 is KGHDR, CDR2 SFDVKD. The CDR3 sequence is 15 residues long.

The chain recombines TRBV9 with TRBJ2-5; 11 bases align to TRBD2. There are 16 residues in the CDR3. CDR1 and CDR2 from the germline V gene are SGDLS and YYNGEE. V lost 2 bases to trimming and J lost 4 bases; unmatched junction nucleotides: 7. The CDR3 nucleotides are TGTGCCAGCAGCGTCCTTAGCGGGGGGGCTGGAGAGACCCAGTACTTC. It codes for CASSVLSGGAGETQYF.

V gene TRBV7-8 combines with J gene TRBJ2-7; weak D call: TRBD2 (7 bases). CDR1 and CDR2 from the germline V gene are SGHVS and FQNEAQ. V gave up 2 bases and J gave up 3 bases, with 17 bases separating them. This CDR3 spans 16 amino acids. CDR3: CASSLIESGGRYEQYF. DNA for the CDR3: TGTGCCAGCAGCTTAATTGAATCGGGGGGCCGCTACGAGCAGTACTTC.

This clone appeared once. The rearrangement joins TRBV6-5 to TRBJ2-1; 7 nucleotides match TRBD2. V gave up 5 bases and J gave up 6 bases; unmatched junction bases: 4. The CDR3 runs 13 residues. Looked up from germline, CDR1 is MNHEY and CDR2 is SVGAGI. DNA for the CDR3: TGTGCCAGCAGTAACCGCGGGGGCAATGAGCAGTTCTTC. Protein product: CASSNRGGNEQFF.

This chain connects TRBV19 to TRBJ1-3, with unresolved D. The CDR3 contains 14 residues. CDR1 is LNHDA and CDR2 is SQIVND in the germline V gene (reference sequence). V lost 5 bases and J lost 0, with 8 bases in between. The CDR3 DNA reads TGTGCCAGTAGTCCACAGAGCTCTGGAAACACCATATATTTT. Amino acids: CASSPQSSGNTIYF.

This chain links TRBV29-1 with TRBJ1-2; unclear D gene. This CDR3 region has 12 residues. Germline assignment: CDR1 SQVTM and CDR2 ANQGSEA. V was clipped by 5 bases and J by 9 bases, with 16 bases between them. In DNA form, the CDR3 reads TGCAGCGTTCAGCGGGATCCGGGAAGCTACACCTTC. This translates into CSVQRDPGSYTF. Full variable domain (missing parts from reference TRBV29-1 and TRBJ1-2): SAVISQKPSRDICQRGTSLTIQCQVDSQVTMMFWYRQQPGQSLTLIATANQGSEATYESGFVIDKFPISRPNLTFSTLTVSNMSPEDSSIYLCSVQRDPGSYTFGSGTRLTVV.